This T cell receptor (beta chain) came from a study of response to subunit inactivated influenza vaccine. General study results and limits: A suggestion made by the authors is that each seasonal influenza vaccination recruits few new T cells.

TCRdb fed the RT-PCR reads into MiXCR, producing one record per CDR3 protein. The data hold about 620,000 distinct CDR3 sequences, with approximately 12% observed a single time. To note about this clonotype: Its antigen is unidentified.

V was pared by 0 bases and J by 4 bases, with 3 bases of the junction left unmatched. Germline values: CDR1 SGHRS, CDR2 YFSETQ. CDR3 length: 16 amino acids. The source of this sequence is a man between 45 and 60 years old who received an inactivated influenza vaccine. The chain is built from TRBV5-1 and TRBJ2-3; 12 nucleotides align to TRBD2. Sample: PBMCs from blood, taken on the day of vaccination. The CDR3 loop reads CASSLGLAGDADTQYF. The CDR3 DNA sequence: TGCGCCAGCAGCTTGGGACTAGCGGGGGACGCAGATACGCAGTATTTT.